The 32 T cell receptor beta chains below come from one sample, sequenced in a study of blood T cell repertoires in COVID-19. Sequenced by immunoSEQ multiplex PCR; TCRdb stores in-frame clones only, minus some. The sample carries approximately 110,000 clones, roughly 82% recorded once. Sequencing was performed on peripheral blood. The receptors shown here come from a human donor in a cohort sampled during active COVID-19.

The V and J genes are TRBV9 and TRBJ2-3; 7 nucleotides line up with TRBD2. The CDR3 is 15 residues long. Per germline, CDR1 SGDLS and CDR2 YYNGEE. V dropped 3 bases and J dropped 4; count of bases not matched to a gene: 8. This chain's CDR3 is CASSGGGSGADTQYF. As DNA, the CDR3 is TGTGCCAGCAGCGGGGGCGGGAGCGGTGCAGATACGCAGTATTTT.

The genes are TRBV19 and TRBJ2-1, with a weak D call TRBD2 (5 bases). Germline-derived CDR1 and CDR2 are LNHDA and SQIVND (reference sequence). Between the trimmed V and J ends, which lost 6 bases and 4 bases, there was a span of 43 bases. The CDR3 consists of 24 residues. CDR3 coding DNA: TGTGCCAGTAGACTCCTCGCAACCCCTCTTACCTTCCCTGAAAGGAGGACGGGTTACAATGAGCAGTTCTTC. Translated, it gives CASRLLATPLTFPERRTGYNEQFF.

The table lists this clone with a few counts. The CDR3 DNA follows: TGCGCCAGCAGTCCTAATCGAGTAGCGAACACCGGGGAGCTGTTTTTT. Its translation: CASSPNRVANTGELFF. The chain couples TRBV10-1 to TRBJ2-2; no clear D gene. Germline CDR1 is WNHNN and CDR2 is SYGVQD (reference sequence). The CDR3 is 16 amino acids. The V end lost 5 bases, the J end lost 0 bases, and 13 bases lay between the germline ends.

This rearrangement joins TRBV5-1 to TRBJ2-1; the D gene is possibly TRBD2 (6 bases). Germline lookup yields CDR1 SGHRS and CDR2 YFSETQ. The CDR3 contains 14 residues. V was trimmed by 1 base and J by 7 bases, leaving 12 bases between them. The CDR3 region is CASSLFTSWNEQFF. CDR3 in DNA: TGCGCCAGCAGCTTGTTCACTAGCTGGAATGAGCAGTTCTTC.

The chain uses TRBV13 and TRBJ1-5, with a tentative D call TRBD1 (5 bases). The V gene's germline CDR1 is PRHDT and CDR2 FYEKMQ (reference sequence). Trimming removed 5 bases from V and 5 bases from J, with 13 bases in between. The CDR3 is 14 amino acids. This CDR3 is CASSAGPTDQPQHF. CDR3 DNA: TGTGCCAGCAGCGCCGGGCCGACAGATCAGCCCCAGCATTTT.

The gene calls are TRBV24-1 and TRBJ1-3; weak D call: TRBD1 (6 bases). Germline V gene sequence: CDR1 KGHDR, CDR2 SFDVKD. The CDR3 is 14 residues long. The ends were cut back, 6 bases at V and 7 bases at J, with 15 bases in the middle. CDR3 residues: CATSQQGPVNTIYF. The DNA for the CDR3 is TGTGCCACCAGTCAACAGGGCCCGGTGAACACCATATATTTT.

CDR3 nucleotide sequence: TGTGCCAGCAGCCCCCGGACAGGCGGGGGCAATCAGCCCCAGCATTTT. Encoded protein: CASSPRTGGGNQPQHF. The V and J genes are TRBV7-8 and TRBJ1-5; 7 bases match TRBD1. Losses at the gene ends were 5 bases for V and 2 bases for J; bases not matched to a gene: 9. The CDR3 is made up of 16 amino acids. Germline V gene lookup returns CDR1 SGHVS and CDR2 FQNEAQ.

The V and J genes are TRBV3-1 (or the pseudogene TRBV3-2) and TRBJ1-1; unclear D gene. The V end lost 0 bases, the J end lost 2 bases, and 7 bases lay between the germline ends. Germline V gene sequence: CDR1 LGHDT, CDR2 YNNKEL (reference sequence). This CDR3 is 14 amino acids long. The CDR3 DNA is TGTGCCAGCAGCCAAGATCCTAGAAACACTGAAGCTTTCTTT. Protein product: CASSQDPRNTEAFF.

This clone showed up just once. The genes are TRBV5-6 and TRBJ1-2; perhaps TRBD1 as D (6 bases). The CDR3 length is 14 residues. Trimming removed 5 bases at V and 4 bases at J, with 15 bases between. The germline gives CDR1 SGHDT, CDR2 YYEEEE. CDR3 DNA sequence: TGTGCCAGCAGAACGACAGGTGCGGGCTATGGCTACACCTTC. It yields the protein CASRTTGAGYGYTF.

The gene calls are TRBV4-1 and TRBJ2-7; the match to TRBD1 covers 10 bases. Germline assignment: CDR1 MGHRA and CDR2 YSYEKL. Trimming cost V 3 bases and J 4 bases; bases outside gene matches: 9. The CDR3 runs to 16 residues. CDR3 sequence: CASSHSSGQGIYEQYF. The CDR3 region has the DNA TGCGCCAGCAGCCACTCGTCGGGACAGGGGATATACGAGCAGTACTTC.

This clone has only one observation. The rearrangement uses TRBV19 and TRBJ2-7; 10 bases fit TRBD1. Trimming at V came to 3 bases and at J to 2 bases, leaving 4 bases not matched to a gene. This CDR3 is built from 15 residues. Germline lookup yields CDR1 LNHDA and CDR2 SQIVND (reference sequence). The CDR3 DNA sequence: TGTGCCAGTAGTATCTCGGACAGGGGGGCCTACGAGCAGTACTTC. Protein: CASSISDRGAYEQYF.

V and J are TRBV19 and TRBJ2-7; TRBD2 is a possible D gene (5 bases). The CDR3 is 14 amino acids. CDR1 LNHDA and CDR2 SQIVND come from the germline V gene (reference sequence). Trimming left V 3 bases short and J 0 bases short, with 9 bases between. The CDR3 DNA sequence: TGTGCCAGTAGTATGCCAGGAGGCTCCTACGAGCAGTACTTC. It codes for CASSMPGGSYEQYF.

V and J are TRBV15 and TRBJ2-7; the D gene is possibly TRBD1 (6 bases). Trimming cost V 6 bases and J 5 bases, with 17 bases left between them. Germline V gene data show CDR1 as LNHNV and CDR2 as YYDKDF (reference sequence). The CDR3 loop spans 14 amino acids. The CDR3 is CATSVQGSNNEQYF. CDR3 bases: TGTGCCACCAGTGTGCAGGGGAGTAATAACGAGCAGTACTTC.

This chain joins TRBV20-1 and TRBJ1-6; 7 bases fit TRBD1. This CDR3 has 14 amino acids. Trimming at V came to 3 bases and at J to 13 bases, leaving 12 bases not matched to a gene. The germline V gene has CDR1 DFQATT and CDR2 SNEGSKA (reference sequence). In DNA, the CDR3 is TGCAGTGCTAGTGGACAGGCGACCGTTGAGCCCCTCCACTTT. It yields the protein CSASGQATVEPLHF.

Only one count was recorded for this clone. The chain's CDR3 is CASSIGLAGTSTGELFF. DNA for the CDR3: TGTGCCAGCAGCATAGGACTAGCGGGAACCAGCACCGGGGAGCTGTTTTTT. The chain couples TRBV5-5 to TRBJ2-2; TRBD2 matches 12 bases. From germline, CDR1 is SGHKS and CDR2 YYEKEE (reference sequence). J lost 4 bases, V lost 4 bases, and 8 bases had no gene match. The CDR3 has 17 residues.

This clone was recorded only once. V and J are TRBV21-1 and TRBJ1-1; the table's D call, TRBD1, has no DNA check behind it. TRBV21-1 is termed a pseudogene. The CDR3 runs to 14 residues. The CDR3 region is CASSTGTGGTEAFF. The DNA of the CDR3 is TGTGCCAGCAGCACCGGGACAGGGGGCACTGAAGCTTTCTTT.

The chain couples TRBV6-2 or TRBV6-3 to TRBJ1-5; 11 bases fit TRBD1. J gave up 1 base and V 0 bases, and 5 bases lay outside the gene matches. The CDR3 covers 18 residues. Germline V CDR1 and CDR2: MNHEY, SVGEGT. CDR3 loop: CASSYSFGQGASNQPQHF. CDR3 sequence (DNA): TGTGCCAGCAGTTACTCGTTCGGACAGGGGGCAAGCAATCAGCCCCAGCATTTT.

The chain joins TRBV5-1 to TRBJ2-7; possibly TRBD2 for D (6 bases). Trimming removed 4 bases at V and 4 bases at J, with 18 bases between. CDR1 is SGHRS and CDR2 is YFSETQ in the germline V gene. This CDR3 is built from 15 residues. In nucleotides, the CDR3 is TGCGCCAGCAGCCTGGGAGGCGGAGCCGTTTACGAGCAGTACTTC. Protein sequence: CASSLGGGAVYEQYF. The whole variable domain, remainder taken from reference TRBV5-1 and TRBJ2-7, is KAGVTQTPRYLIKTRGQQVTLSCSPISGHRSVSWYQQTPGQGLQFLFEYFSETQRNKGNFPGRFSGRQFSNSRSEMNVSTLELGDSALYLCASSLGGGAVYEQYFGPGTRLTVT.

This chain joins TRBV19 and TRBJ2-5; TRBD1 matches 7 bases. Germline CDR1 reads LNHDA; CDR2 reads SQIVND (reference sequence). The CDR3 runs 16 residues. The trim removed 5 bases at V and 1 base at J, leaving 10 bases unmatched. DNA for the CDR3: TGTGCCAGTAGTCTCGGGTTGGCAGGGGGCCAAGAGACCCAGTACTTC. This gives the protein CASSLGLAGGQETQYF. The full variable domain, with the rest looked up from reference TRBV19 and TRBJ2-5, is DGGITQSPKYLFRKEGQNVTLSCEQNLNHDAMYWYRQDPGQGLRLIYYSQIVNDFQKGDIAEGYSVSREKKESFPLTVTSAQKNPTAFYLCASSLGLAGGQETQYFGPGTRLLVL.

The chain uses TRBV30 and TRBJ1-6; 7 positions agree with TRBD1. CDR3 length equals 18 residues. V was clipped by 3 bases and J by 7 bases; unmatched bases: 18. CDR1 is GTSNPN, CDR2 SVGIG, per germline (reference sequence). The CDR3, as DNA: TGTGCCTGGAGCGTAGAGAGGACGAGGACAGGCTCAAATTCACCCCTCCACTTT. Its protein product is CAWSVERTRTGSNSPLHF.

The chain uses TRBV11-2 and TRBJ2-1; 12 positions agree with TRBD2. The V segment lost 7 bases and the J segment 7 bases; nucleotides outside the gene matches: 8. The CDR3 is made up of 15 amino acids. Germline values: CDR1 SGHAT, CDR2 FQNNGV. The CDR3 bases are TGTGCCAGCATCAAACTAGCGGGGGGCTTAAATGAGCAGTTCTTC. Its protein product is CASIKLAGGLNEQFF.

The rearrangement uses TRBV15 and TRBJ2-1; TRBD2 matches at 16 bases. CDR3 length equals 17 residues. Unmatched junction bases numbered 5, after V lost 0 bases and J lost 9 bases. Germline assignment: CDR1 LNHNV and CDR2 YYDKDF (reference sequence). The CDR3 region is CATSRDRGTSGRAEQFF. The DNA for the CDR3 is TGTGCCACCAGCAGAGATCGTGGGACTAGCGGGAGGGCTGAGCAGTTCTTC.

This chain links TRBV28 with TRBJ2-3; 9 bases are shared with TRBD1. The V gene end was trimmed by 8 bases and the J gene end by 5 bases; junction bases not matched to a gene: 8. CDR3 length equals 14 residues. Germline lookup yields CDR1 MDHEN and CDR2 SYDVKM. The CDR3 protein is CASSLQGAGDTQYF. The CDR3 nucleotides read TGTGCCAGCTCCTTACAGGGGGCGGGAGATACGCAGTATTTT.

The chain joins TRBV19 to TRBJ1-3, with 9 bases fitting TRBD1. Germline V lookup: CDR1 LNHDA, CDR2 SQIVND (reference sequence). The CDR3 extends over 14 amino acids. V shed 7 bases, J shed 2 bases, and the junction held 3 bases outside the gene matches. The CDR3 region has the DNA TGTGCCAGTACCCGGACAGGGGCTGGAAACACCATATATTTT. Its protein is CASTRTGAGNTIYF.

The J gene is TRBJ2-1, the V gene TRBV29-1; 7 bases map to TRBD2. Per germline, CDR1 SQVTM and CDR2 ANQGSEA. Losses at the gene ends were 3 bases for V and 8 bases for J; bases not matched to a gene: 10. The CDR3 length is 14 residues. The CDR3 DNA reads as TGCAGCGTTGAGGCTAGCGGAATTTTAGATGAGCAGTTCTTC. This translates into CSVEASGILDEQFF.

The rearrangement links TRBV18 to TRBJ2-1; D is ambiguous. CDR1 and CDR2 from the germline V gene are KGHSH and LQKENI. This CDR3 spans 12 amino acids. V was clipped by 0 bases and J by 12 bases, with 9 bases between them. The chain's CDR3 is CASSPPSERQFF. In DNA form, the CDR3 reads TGTGCCAGCTCACCACCGAGCGAGCGGCAGTTCTTC.

There are a few counts of this clone. This chain uses TRBV28 with TRBJ2-7; D is unclear. Trimming took off 6 bases at V and 7 bases at J, with 16 bases between the two ends. The CDR3 consists of 13 residues. Germline lookup yields CDR1 MDHEN and CDR2 SYDVKM. Written as DNA, the CDR3 is TGTGCCAGCAGGGTGGCAGGCCTAAGGGAGCAGTACTTC. Its protein is CASRVAGLREQYF.

This clone was counted once. The rearrangement links TRBV5-6 to TRBJ2-1; 7 bases align to TRBD2. This CDR3 has 16 residues. Germline assignment: CDR1 SGHDT and CDR2 YYEEEE. V gave up 4 bases and J gave up 3 bases; unmatched junction bases: 10. The CDR3 DNA sequence: TGTGCCAGCAGCCCTGCCGGGAGGCCCTTCTACAATGAGCAGTTCTTC. Amino acid sequence: CASSPAGRPFYNEQFF.

This clone has just a few counts. The V call is TRBV4-1, the J call TRBJ1-4; 7 positions agree with TRBD1. V was clipped by 2 bases and J by 7 bases; unmatched bases: 7. Germline V CDR1 and CDR2: MGHRA, YSYEKL. The length of the CDR3 is 15 residues. CDR3 sequence (DNA): TGCGCCAGCAGCCAACAACAGGGGACGAGTGAAAAACTGTTTTTT. The encoded protein is CASSQQQGTSEKLFF.

The sample holds one count of this clone. The chain has TRBV7-2 and TRBJ1-5; TRBD1 matches at 7 bases. The CDR3 sequence is 15 residues long. CDR1 and CDR2 (germline): SGHTA, FQGNSA. Trimming removed 4 bases from V and 2 bases from J; junction bases left unmatched: 5. The CDR3 sequence is CASSSPDRGNQPQHF. In nucleotides, the CDR3 is TGTGCCAGCAGCTCCCCCGACAGGGGCAATCAGCCCCAGCATTTT.

This clone was detected once. The genes are TRBV5-4 and TRBJ2-1; 9 positions agree with TRBD1. Germline CDR1 reads SGHNT; CDR2 reads YYREEE (reference sequence). This CDR3 spans 15 amino acids. The V and J ends lost 4 bases and 7 bases, in that order; junction bases with no gene match: 9. In DNA, the CDR3 is TGTGCCAGCAGCACAGGACAGGGGACTTTGAATGAGCAGTTCTTC. Protein product: CASSTGQGTLNEQFF.

The chain uses TRBV27 and TRBJ2-1; 9 nucleotides align to TRBD2. Germline lookup yields CDR1 MNHEY and CDR2 SMNVEV (reference sequence). V lost 5 bases, J lost 8 bases, and 7 bases stayed unmatched. CDR3 length: 14 amino acids. CDR3 sequence: CASSPWSSGDEQFF. CDR3 coding DNA: TGTGCCAGCAGTCCATGGTCTAGCGGGGATGAGCAGTTCTTC.